The rows below give T cell receptor beta chains drawn from one sample of a study of shared T cell receptors in the human thymus. TCRdb keeps only in-frame clones here, not all; method: immunoSEQ multiplex PCR. The sample gives some 720,000 clones, roughly 90% of which show up once; 0.0095% to 0.013% is in the top ten. Separately, the same data were catalogued under a study of human thymus T cells.

Sample: thymocytes. All receptors derive from a boy under two years old with a congenital heart defect. Each CDR3 is given with its conserved first and last residue. A D gene is named only where the DNA matches it firmly. Rows give clone size only sometimes, using once, few, many, or a class for an expanded clone.

D gene	V gene	J gene	clone size	CDR3 DNA	CDR3 protein
NA	TRBV6-6	TRBJ1-2	NA	TGTGCCAGCAGTCCATCCTCCGGGACAATTCCCCATGGCTACACCTTC	CASSPSSGTIPHGYTF
NA	TRBV28	TRBJ1-5	NA	TGTGCCAGCAGTTTACAGGGGTATAGCAATCAGCCCCAGCATTTT	CASSLQGYSNQPQHF
NA	TRBV7-2	TRBJ2-5	NA	TGTGCCAGCAGCTTAGTCTTGCCAGGGAAACAAGAGACCCAGTACTTC	CASSLVLPGKQETQYF
NA	TRBV6-5	TRBJ2-5	NA	TGTGCCAGCAGACCTCGGCGGGGTACTCAAGAGACCCAGTACTTC	CASRPRRGTQETQYF
NA	TRBV5-8	TRBJ2-7	NA	TGTGCCAGCAGCTTTCATCAGGGTACCTACGAGCAGTACTTC	CASSFHQGTYEQYF
TRBD1	TRBV28	TRBJ2-2	NA	TGTGCCAGCAGTTTAGTATTGGGACAGGGGCCTAACACCGGGGAGCTGTTTTTT	CASSLVLGQGPNTGELFF
NA	TRBV5-4	TRBJ1-3	NA	TGTGCCAGCAGCCAAGACACCAGAAGTAACACCATATATTTT	CASSQDTRSNTIYF
TRBD1	TRBV2	TRBJ2-6	NA	TGTGCCAGCACCCCGGAGGGGAAAAGGGCGGGACAGGGAGACTCTGGGGCCAACGTCCTGACTTTC	CASTPEGKRAGQGDSGANVLTF
TRBD2	TRBV18	TRBJ2-2	once	TGTGCCAGCTCACCACTGCCCTCGGGGACTAGCGGAGACACCGGGGAGCTGTTTTTT	CASSPLPSGTSGDTGELFF
NA	TRBV5-1	TRBJ2-7	NA	TGCGCCAGCAGCTTGGGTGGCCCATTACCCGTTACCGAGCAGTACTTC	CASSLGGPLPVTEQYF
TRBD1	TRBV2	TRBJ1-2	NA	TGTGCCAGCAGTGACGACAGGGGCTATGGCTACACCTTC	CASSDDRGYGYTF
NA	TRBV30	TRBJ2-7	once	TGTGCCTGGAGTGTACGATCGGGGGTTGACTCCTACGAGCAGTACTTC	CAWSVRSGVDSYEQYF
TRBD1	TRBV6-1	TRBJ2-3	NA	TGTGCCAGTCAGCGACAGGGGTGCACAGATACGCAGTATTTT	CASQRQGCTDTQYF
TRBD1	TRBV18	TRBJ2-7	NA	TGTGCCAGCTCAACTACAGGGGCCCACGAGCAGTACTTC	CASSTTGAHEQYF
NA	TRBV5-4	TRBJ2-7	NA	TGTGCCAGCAGCTTGGGTCGGGCCTACGAGCAGTACTTC	CASSLGRAYEQYF
TRBD2	TRBV7-2	TRBJ2-1	few	TGTGCCAGCAGCGCGGCTTCCGGGACTAGCGGTTACAATGAGCAGTTCTTC	CASSAASGTSGYNEQFF
TRBD1	TRBV5-1	TRBJ2-5	few	TGCGCCAGCAGCTCAACTCGACAGGGCACCCAAGAGACCCAGTACTTC	CASSSTRQGTQETQYF
TRBD1	TRBV6-5	TRBJ1-1	NA	TGTGCCAGCAGTCAGACAGGGGGGTACGATGAAGCTTTCTTT	CASSQTGGYDEAFF
TRBD2	TRBV4-1	TRBJ2-2	NA	TGCGCCAGCAGCCAAGGGGAGACTAGCGGACCACCCTGGGACACCGGGGAGCTGTTTTTT	CASSQGETSGPPWDTGELFF